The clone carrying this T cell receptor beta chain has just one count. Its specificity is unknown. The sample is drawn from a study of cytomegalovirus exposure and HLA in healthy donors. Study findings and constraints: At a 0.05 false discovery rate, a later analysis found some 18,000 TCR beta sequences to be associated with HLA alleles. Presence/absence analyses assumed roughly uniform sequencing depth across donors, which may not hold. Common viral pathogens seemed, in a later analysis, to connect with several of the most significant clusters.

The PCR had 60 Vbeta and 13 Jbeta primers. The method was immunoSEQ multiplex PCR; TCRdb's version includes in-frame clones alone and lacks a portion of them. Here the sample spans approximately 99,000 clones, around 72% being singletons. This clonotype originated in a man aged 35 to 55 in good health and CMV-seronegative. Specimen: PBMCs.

CDR3 sequence: CAWSVGGGGTDTQYF. The CDR3, as DNA: TGTGCCTGGTCGGTTGGCGGGGGGGGCACAGATACGCAGTATTTT. The chain carries TRBV30 and TRBJ2-3, with TRBD2 matching over 9 bases. The CDR3 length is 15 residues. Germline V gene sequence: CDR1 GTSNPN, CDR2 SVGIG (reference sequence). The J segment lost 1 base and the V segment lost 5 bases, leaving 7 bases of the junction unmatched.